These 22 T cell receptor beta chains came from one sample sequenced in a study of CD8+ T cells in alopecia areata. Reverse transcription of extracted RNA yielded cDNA, which provided the sequencing template. Assay used: immunoSEQ multiplex PCR; TCRdb lists only in-frame clones, some missing. The table has roughly 99,000 clones, about 83% seen once; the top ten hold around 25%. The treatment here: oral pan-JAK inhibitor, 5-10 mg twice daily. The sequences come from CD8+ T cells sorted from blood, collected at week 24, from a patient treated with tofacitinib. The receptors shown here come from a human donor with alopecia areata.

V is TRBV4-1 and J is TRBJ2-5; TRBD1 aligns across 12 bases. The CDR3 runs 17 residues. After removal of 3 bases from V and 4 bases from J, the junction contained 9 bases not matched to a gene. Germline V gene sequence: CDR1 MGHRA, CDR2 YSYEKL. CDR3 sequence reads: CASSQAPGQGAGETQYF. CDR3 DNA sequence: TGCGCCAGCAGCCAGGCCCCGGGACAGGGGGCTGGAGAGACCCAGTACTTC.

The gene calls are TRBV4-2 and TRBJ2-3, with 9 nucleotides matching TRBD1. Looked up from germline, CDR1 is LGHNA and CDR2 is YNFKEQ. The V gene end was trimmed by 4 bases and the J gene end by 0 bases; junction bases not matched to a gene: 2. The CDR3 extends over 15 amino acids. CDR3 protein: CASSPGQGSTDTQYF. The CDR3 DNA follows: TGTGCCAGCAGCCCCGGACAGGGGAGCACAGATACGCAGTATTTT.

The rearrangement joins TRBV10-3 to TRBJ2-3, with 14 bases lining up with TRBD2. The CDR3 runs to 18 residues. The germline V gene encodes CDR1 ENHRY and CDR2 SYGVKD. The trim removed 2 bases at V and 2 bases at J, leaving 6 bases unmatched. This CDR3 reads CAISETRTSGGFTDTQYF. CDR3 in DNA: TGTGCCATCAGTGAGACCCGGACTAGCGGGGGGTTCACAGATACGCAGTATTTT.

The chain links TRBV6-1 to TRBJ2-7, with D tentatively TRBD1 (6 bases). Germline lookup yields CDR1 MNHNS and CDR2 SASEGT. V was trimmed by 2 bases and J by 2 bases, leaving 7 bases between them. The CDR3 is 13 residues long. The CDR3 region is CASSERTAYEQYF. CDR3 nucleotide sequence: TGTGCCAGCAGTGAACGGACAGCCTACGAGCAGTACTTC.

The gene calls are TRBV9 and TRBJ2-5; 7 bases map to TRBD2. V shed 3 bases, J shed 3 bases, and the junction held 5 bases outside the gene matches. Germline CDR1 SGDLS, CDR2 YYNGEE. CDR3 length equals 14 residues. Written as DNA, the CDR3 is TGTGCCAGCAGCGCCGGGGGGAGTAAAGAGACCCAGTACTTC. Its protein product is CASSAGGSKETQYF. Variable domain in full (rest from reference TRBV9 and TRBJ2-5): DSGVTQTPKHLITATGQRVTLRCSPRSGDLSVYWYQQSLDQGLQFLIQYYNGEERAKGNILERFSAQQFPDLHSELNLSSLELGDSALYFCASSAGGSKETQYFGPGTRLLVL.

The chain employs TRBV7-9 and TRBJ2-1, with D maybe TRBD2 (5 bases). CDR1 is SEHNR and CDR2 is FQNEAQ in the germline V gene (reference sequence). V shed 2 bases and J shed 0 bases, with 17 bases lying between them. This CDR3 has 18 residues. CDR3 sequence: CASSLRSGVGFSYNEQFF. CDR3 coding DNA: TGTGCCAGCAGCTTACGGTCCGGGGTGGGGTTCTCCTACAATGAGCAGTTCTTC.

V and J are TRBV5-4 and TRBJ2-5; 7 positions match TRBD1. The germline V gene has CDR1 SGHNT and CDR2 YYREEE (reference sequence). The CDR3 runs 14 residues. With 2 bases clipped from V and 5 bases from J, the junction kept 6 bases outside the gene matches. CDR3 in amino acids: CASSFRPDRETQYF. The CDR3 coding sequence is TGTGCCAGCAGCTTCCGACCGGACAGGGAGACCCAGTACTTC.

The chain uses TRBV7-9 and TRBJ2-5; D gene unclear. The CDR3 contains 15 residues. Germline CDR1 is SEHNR and CDR2 is FQNEAQ (reference sequence). V was cut by 2 bases and J by 5 bases, with 15 bases left in between. CDR3 bases: TGTGCCAGCAGCTTACCGCCGCGAATTCTCGAGACCCAGTACTTC. This translates into CASSLPPRILETQYF. Full variable domain (remainder filled in from reference TRBV7-9 and TRBJ2-5): DTGVSQNPRHKITKRGQNVTFRCDPISEHNRLYWYRQTLGQGPEFLTYFQNEAQLEKSRLLSDRFSAERPKGSFSTLEIQRTEQGDSAMYLCASSLPPRILETQYFGPGTRLLVL.

The chain has TRBV4-2 and TRBJ2-7, with a weak D call TRBD1 (7 bases). In germline, CDR1 is LGHNA, CDR2 YNFKEQ. Trimming left V 0 bases short and J 0 bases short, with 15 bases between. The CDR3 sequence is 17 residues long. CDR3 in DNA: TGTGCCAGCAGCCAAGAGGGGGCGGGACAGATCTCCTACGAGCAGTACTTC. Protein sequence: CASSQEGAGQISYEQYF.

This chain uses TRBV2 with TRBJ2-1; possible D gene TRBD1, 6 bases. CDR3 length: 16 residues. V lost 6 bases to trimming and J lost 0 bases, with 15 bases between them. CDR1 and CDR2 (germline): SNHLY, FYNNEI. This chain's CDR3 is CASRGDTDYSYNEQFF. The CDR3 DNA sequence: TGTGCCAGCAGGGGGGACACAGACTACTCCTACAATGAGCAGTTCTTC.

The CDR3 nucleotides are TGTGCCAGCAGCAATTTACTCCCCCCCTCGAGGCCGAGCTCCTACGAGCAGTACTTC. It is translated as CASSNLLPPSRPSSYEQYF. The genes are TRBV21-1 and TRBJ2-7; TRBD2, the D gene given by the table, was not confirmed from the DNA. TRBV21-1 is annotated as a pseudogene. This CDR3 contains 19 residues.

The chain carries TRBV18 and TRBJ1-1; 10 nucleotides match TRBD1. The CDR3 loop spans 17 amino acids. Unmatched junction bases numbered 4, after V lost 0 bases and J lost 0 bases. Germline V CDR1 and CDR2: KGHSH, LQKENI. CDR3 amino acids: CASSPPDRGRVNTEAFF. CDR3 DNA: TGTGCCAGCTCACCACCAGACAGGGGGCGCGTGAACACTGAAGCTTTCTTT.

The chain carries TRBV5-1 and TRBJ2-7; D call uncertain. Germline-derived CDR1 and CDR2 are SGHRS and YFSETQ. Between the trimmed V and J ends, which lost 7 bases and 6 bases, there was a span of 11 bases. This CDR3 region has 11 residues. The CDR3 loop is CASAGVTEQYF. CDR3 in DNA: TGCGCCAGCGCTGGGGTTACCGAGCAGTACTTC. The full variable domain, with the rest looked up from reference TRBV5-1 and TRBJ2-7, is KAGVTQTPRYLIKTRGQQVTLSCSPISGHRSVSWYQQTPGQGLQFLFEYFSETQRNKGNFPGRFSGRQFSNSRSEMNVSTLELGDSALYLCASAGVTEQYFGPGTRLTVT.

This chain joins TRBV30 and TRBJ2-1, with 8 bases matching TRBD1. Germline V gene sequence: CDR1 GTSNPN, CDR2 SVGIG (reference sequence). Trimming at V came to 5 bases and at J to 3 bases, leaving 9 bases not matched to a gene. The CDR3 consists of 15 residues. The CDR3 loop reads CAWVPSGGGYNEQFF. In nucleotides, the CDR3 is TGTGCCTGGGTACCATCAGGGGGCGGCTACAATGAGCAGTTCTTC. Using reference TRBV30 and TRBJ2-1 for the parts outside the CDR3, the full variable domain is SQTIHQWPATLVQPVGSPLSLECTVEGTSNPNLYWYRQAAGRGLQLLFYSVGIGQISSEVPQNLSASRPQDRQFILSSKKLLLSDSGFYLCAWVPSGGGYNEQFFGPGTRLTVL.

V is TRBV4-3 and J is TRBJ2-5, with a weak D call TRBD2 (5 bases). Germline CDR1 LGHNA, CDR2 YSLEER. V lost 1 base to trimming and J lost 2 bases, with 11 bases between them. The CDR3 is 15 amino acids. This CDR3 reads CASSQVGRPQETQYF. CDR3 sequence (DNA): TGCGCCAGCAGCCAAGTGGGGAGACCTCAAGAGACCCAGTACTTC.

The chain links TRBV4-1 to TRBJ2-1; possible D gene TRBD2, 5 bases. V was shortened by 2 bases and J by 7 bases, with 15 bases between the two germline ends. Germline-derived CDR1 and CDR2 are MGHRA and YSYEKL. This CDR3 comprises 15 residues. The CDR3 bases are TGCGCCAGCAGCCAACCTAGCCGGCCCCTTAATGAGCAGTTCTTC. It is translated as CASSQPSRPLNEQFF.

V and J are TRBV15 and TRBJ2-3; 8 nucleotides match TRBD2. Germline CDR1 is LNHNV and CDR2 is YYDKDF (reference sequence). Trimming cost V 5 bases and J 5 bases; bases outside gene matches: 6. The CDR3 is 14 amino acids. The CDR3 loop is CATSALAVQDTQYF. In nucleotides, the CDR3 is TGTGCCACCAGCGCACTAGCGGTACAAGATACGCAGTATTTT.

The chain uses TRBV7-9 and TRBJ2-3; TRBD2 aligns across 11 bases. Germline CDR1 SEHNR, CDR2 FQNEAQ (reference sequence). The CDR3 loop spans 16 amino acids. The trim removed 3 bases at V and 0 bases at J, leaving 2 bases unmatched. The CDR3 region is CASSLRLAGSTDTQYF. DNA for the CDR3: TGTGCCAGCAGCTTGAGACTAGCGGGAAGCACAGATACGCAGTATTTT.

The chain is built from TRBV4-3 and TRBJ2-1; TRBD2 matches 9 bases. Germline CDR1 reads LGHNA; CDR2 reads YSLEER. The ends lost 0 bases at V and 5 bases at J; junction bases unmatched: 8. The CDR3 is made up of 17 amino acids. The CDR3 sequence is CASSQDLASGVNNEQFF. DNA of the CDR3: TGCGCCAGCAGCCAAGATTTGGCTAGCGGGGTAAACAATGAGCAGTTCTTC.

This sequence joins TRBV7-3 and TRBJ1-1, with a weak D call TRBD1 (5 bases). V was clipped by 3 bases and J by 2 bases, with 10 bases between them. The CDR3 is 14 residues long. Germline V gene lookup returns CDR1 SGHTA and CDR2 FQGTGA. The CDR3 spells CASSFAGDNTEAFF. CDR3 nucleotide sequence: TGTGCCAGCAGCTTTGCCGGGGACAACACTGAAGCTTTCTTT. Full variable domain (rest looked up from reference TRBV7-3 and TRBJ1-1): GAGVSQTPSNKVTEKGKYVELRCDPISGHTALYWYRQSLGQGPEFLIYFQGTGAADDSGLPNDRFFAVRPEGSVSTLKIQRTERGDSAVYLCASSFAGDNTEAFFGQGTRLTVV.

This CDR3 is CASSSNPGLQETQYF. In DNA, the CDR3 is TGTGCCAGCAGCTCAAATCCGGGCTTACAAGAGACCCAGTACTTC. The rearrangement uses TRBV7-6 and TRBJ2-5; no firm D call. The V and J ends lost 4 bases and 2 bases respectively, with 14 bases between them. CDR3 length equals 15 residues. Germline V gene data show CDR1 as SGHVS and CDR2 as FNYEAQ. Complete variable domain (other parts from reference TRBV7-6 and TRBJ2-5): GAGVSQSPRYKVTKRGQDVALRCDPISGHVSLYWYRQALGQGPEFLTYFNYEAQQDKSGLPNDRFSAERPEGSISTLTIQRTEQRDSAMYRCASSSNPGLQETQYFGPGTRLLVL.

The chain combines TRBV7-9 with TRBJ2-1; 10 positions agree with TRBD2. Looked up from germline, CDR1 is SEHNR and CDR2 is FQNEAQ (reference sequence). The CDR3 sequence is 14 residues long. V lost 10 bases and J lost 0; bases outside the gene matches: 3. Here the CDR3 reads CATSGGRSYNEQFF. For the CDR3, the DNA is TGTGCCACTAGCGGGGGACGCTCCTACAATGAGCAGTTCTTC.